These 31 T cell receptor beta chains share one sample of origin, sequenced in a study of T-cell reconstitution after alpha-beta-depleted transplantation in children. Unique molecular identifiers were incorporated into the prepared TCRbeta library. TCRdb re-called the PCR reads with MiXCR, one entry per CDR3 protein. The repertoire holds hundreds of thousands of distinct CDR3 sequences, with 6.5% to 10% as singletons. The specimen was PBMCs, mostly from graft donor cells, collected 180 days after TCRalphabeta/CD19-depleted stem cell transplant. These receptors all come from a male patient aged 10-17 years who had a stem cell transplant for acute lymphoblastic leukemia, so the T cells may come from the graft donor.

This clonotype appeared many times. The chain couples TRBV20-1 to TRBJ2-1; D may be TRBD1 or TRBD2 (6 bases each). CDR3 length: 11 amino acids. Germline CDR1 and CDR2: DFQATT and SNEGSKA (reference sequence). V was trimmed by 7 bases and J by 6 bases, leaving 10 bases between them. The CDR3 here is CSEGGFNEQFF. CDR3 in DNA: TGCAGTGAGGGGGGTTTCAATGAGCAGTTCTTC.

In this sample, this clonotype turned up many times. V usage is TRBV5-1 and J usage is TRBJ2-5; D is uncertain. The CDR3 is 12 residues long. Trimming stripped 0 bases from V and 1 base from J, with 1 base between. CDR1 is SGHRS, CDR2 YFSETQ, per germline. In DNA form, the CDR3 reads TGCGCCAGCAGCTTGGCCCAAGAGACCCAGTACTTC. This codes for CASSLAQETQYF.

This clonotype was found many times. For the CDR3, the DNA is TGCAGCGTGCCCGGTGGGATGAACACTGAAGCTTTCTTT. Its protein product is CSVPGGMNTEAFF. This chain links TRBV29-1 with TRBJ1-1; no firm D call. The germline V and J ends were trimmed by 6 bases and 0 bases, with 11 bases remaining between them. There are 13 residues in the CDR3. Germline assignment: CDR1 SQVTM and CDR2 ANQGSEA.

The chain links TRBV18 to TRBJ2-1; no definite D call. The CDR3 loop spans 13 amino acids. Germline CDR1 is KGHSH and CDR2 is LQKENI. Deletions cut 0 bases from V and 9 bases from J, with 9 bases between. CDR3 amino acids: CASSPPTEVEQFF. CDR3 sequence (DNA): TGTGCCAGCTCACCACCGACCGAAGTTGAGCAGTTCTTC.

This chain links TRBV19 with TRBJ2-3; maybe TRBD1 (5 bases). The CDR3 contains 14 residues. Germline V gene lookup returns CDR1 LNHDA and CDR2 SQIVND (reference sequence). V lost 3 bases and J 2 bases, leaving 9 bases between the germline ends. CDR3 sequence: CASSIRQPTDTQYF. The CDR3 DNA reads TGTGCCAGTAGTATTCGACAGCCCACAGATACGCAGTATTTT. Drawing the rest from reference TRBV19 and TRBJ2-3, the complete variable domain is DGGITQSPKYLFRKEGQNVTLSCEQNLNHDAMYWYRQDPGQGLRLIYYSQIVNDFQKGDIAEGYSVSREKKESFPLTVTSAQKNPTAFYLCASSIRQPTDTQYFGPGTRLTVL.

Of note for this clonotype: Just one base apart from a much larger clone, this may be a read error. This chain uses TRBV8-2 with TRBJ2-7; TRBD2 is taken as the D call from the table, unchecked against the DNA. TRBV8-2 is reported as a pseudogene. The CDR3 covers 15 residues. CDR3: CGSSSMEAGLREQYF. For the CDR3, the DNA is TGTGGCAGCAGCTCTATGGAGGCGGGTCTGCGGGAGCAGTACTTC.

This clonotype was detected many times. V gene TRBV12-3 or TRBV12-4 combines with J gene TRBJ2-1, with 10 positions matching TRBD1. With V trimmed by 5 bases and J by 12 bases, 7 bases remained unmatched. The CDR3 length is 13 residues. Here the CDR3 reads CASSPPRDRGQFF. In nucleotides, the CDR3 is TGTGCCAGCAGTCCCCCCCGGGACAGGGGGCAGTTCTTC.

This clonotype was picked up many times. The chain links TRBV6-5 to TRBJ2-7; D perhaps matches TRBD1 (5 bases). This CDR3 has 15 amino acids. Germline V gives CDR1 MNHEY, CDR2 SVGAGI. V lost 0 bases and J lost 3, with 12 bases in between. Written as DNA, the CDR3 is TGTGCCAGCAGTTACTCGAGCAGGGCAAGCTACGAGCAGTACTTC. It encodes CASSYSSRASYEQYF.

This clonotype showed up just once. This may stem from a read error, because a much larger clone lies one nucleotide away. The chain employs TRBV4-1 and TRBJ1-3; the match to TRBD1 covers 8 bases. CDR3 length: 18 amino acids. The V gene's germline CDR1 is MGHRA and CDR2 YSYEKL. Here the CDR3 reads CASSQGGQGPYSGDTIYF. As DNA, the CDR3 is TGCGCCAGCAGCCAAGGTGGACAGGGCCCTTACTCTGGAGACACCATATATTTT.

This clonotype was observed many times. The chain carries TRBV12-3 or TRBV12-4 and TRBJ2-7; no firm D call. Trimming pared 2 bases from V and 3 bases from J, leaving 5 bases between. The CDR3 loop spans 12 amino acids. CDR3 sequence: CASSLNGYEQYF. CDR3 nucleotide sequence: TGTGCCAGCAGTTTAAATGGCTACGAGCAGTACTTC.

There are many counts of this clonotype. The genes are TRBV6-1 and TRBJ2-7; D is perhaps TRBD2 (5 bases). Germline V gene sequence: CDR1 MNHNS, CDR2 SASEGT. This CDR3 has 15 residues. Trimming left V 3 bases short and J 4 bases short, with 16 bases between. In nucleotides, the CDR3 is TGTGCCAGCAGTGACGGACTCGCGACGACGTACGAGCAGTACTTC. Translation: CASSDGLATTYEQYF.

This clonotype was counted many times. The chain recombines TRBV5-1 with TRBJ1-1; D might be TRBD1 (5 bases). Per germline, CDR1 SGHRS and CDR2 YFSETQ. V lost 1 base to trimming and J lost 7 bases, with 8 bases between them. The CDR3 spans 12 residues. In DNA form, the CDR3 reads TGCGCCAGCAGCTTGATGGGGGGTGAAGCTTTCTTT. It translates to CASSLMGGEAFF.

In this sample, this clonotype turned up many times. The chain uses TRBV12-3 or TRBV12-4 and TRBJ1-1; D gene uncertain. Trimming removed 6 bases from V and 0 bases from J, with 11 bases in between. CDR3 length equals 14 residues. CDR3 in DNA: TGTGCCAGCAGCCCCCAGGAATTGAACACTGAAGCTTTCTTT. It encodes CASSPQELNTEAFF.

This clonotype was recorded at least ten times. The genes are TRBV7-2 and TRBJ2-1; D gene uncertain. V lost 1 base and J 7 bases, leaving 8 bases between the germline ends. This CDR3 comprises 13 residues. The germline V gene encodes CDR1 SGHTA and CDR2 FQGNSA. DNA for the CDR3: TGTGCCAGCAGCTTAGGTGATCTTAATGAGCAGTTCTTC. This encodes CASSLGDLNEQFF.

This clonotype was detected many times. The chain carries TRBV15 and TRBJ2-5, with 7 bases matching TRBD1. J lost 4 bases, V lost 3 bases, and 11 bases had no gene match. This CDR3 region has 16 residues. Germline CDR1 and CDR2: LNHNV and YYDKDF (reference sequence). The CDR3 DNA sequence: TGTGCCACCAGCAGGACGACAGGGAACCTCCCAGAGACCCAGTACTTC. Its translation is CATSRTTGNLPETQYF. Complete variable domain (other parts from reference TRBV15 and TRBJ2-5): DAMVIQNPRYQVTQFGKPVTLSCSQTLNHNVMYWYQQKSSQAPKLLFHYYDKDFNNEADTPDNFQSRRPNTSFCFLDIRSPGLGDTAMYLCATSRTTGNLPETQYFGPGTRLLVL.

This clonotype occurred many times. The chain couples TRBV10-1 to TRBJ2-1; a possible D gene is TRBD2 (6 bases). The CDR3 sequence is 16 residues long. The V and J ends lost 3 bases and 5 bases respectively, with 17 bases between them. Germline V gene data show CDR1 as WNHNN and CDR2 as SYGVQD (reference sequence). CDR3 DNA sequence: TGCGCCAGCAGTGAATGGAGGCGGGATGGGCACAATGAGCAGTTCTTC. Translating gives CASSEWRRDGHNEQFF.

This clonotype has ten or more counts. V gene TRBV6-5 combines with J gene TRBJ2-4, with no clear D. Trimming removed 2 bases from V and 1 base from J, with 6 bases in between. Germline CDR1 MNHEY, CDR2 SVGAGI. The CDR3 is 14 residues long. Written as DNA, the CDR3 is TGTGCCAGCAGTTACGGTTCGGCCAAAAACATTCAGTACTTC. Protein product: CASSYGSAKNIQYF.

This clonotype was seen at least ten times. The chain joins TRBV7-9 to TRBJ1-1; 8 bases are shared with TRBD1. CDR3 length equals 16 residues. The V and J ends lost 1 base and 5 bases, in that order; junction bases with no gene match: 9. Germline CDR1 is SEHNR and CDR2 is FQNEAQ (reference sequence). CDR3 in DNA: TGTGCCAGCAGCTTAGTTGGACAGGGTTTTGGGACTGAAGCTTTCTTT. Translation: CASSLVGQGFGTEAFF.

This clonotype was seen ten or more times. This chain uses TRBV7-9 with TRBJ2-7; tentatively, D is TRBD1 or TRBD2 (5 bases each). V was cut by 10 bases and J by 1 base, with 14 bases left in between. Germline V gene lookup returns CDR1 SEHNR and CDR2 FQNEAQ (reference sequence). The CDR3 loop spans 13 amino acids. CDR3 nucleotides: TGTGCCACACGGGGCCCCCAATCCTACGAGCAGTACTTC. Its translation: CATRGPQSYEQYF.

The chain combines TRBV6-1 with TRBJ2-7; 10 bases are shared with TRBD2. The J segment lost 4 bases and the V segment lost 0 bases, leaving 3 bases of the junction unmatched. The CDR3 contains 15 residues. CDR1 and CDR2 from the germline V gene are MNHNS and SASEGT. The chain's CDR3 is CASSEASGRMYEQYF. The CDR3 bases are TGTGCCAGCAGTGAAGCTAGCGGGAGGATGTACGAGCAGTACTTC.

V gene TRBV20-1 combines with J gene TRBJ1-4; no clear D gene. This CDR3 contains 14 residues. V was pared by 1 base and J by 5 bases, with 11 bases between. The germline V gene encodes CDR1 DFQATT and CDR2 SNEGSKA (reference sequence). Here the CDR3 DNA reads TGCAGTGCTAGAGGGGAGGCCGCGAATGAAAAACTGTTTTTT. Its protein is CSARGEAANEKLFF.

This clonotype was detected ten times or more. The V and J genes are TRBV12-3 or TRBV12-4 and TRBJ2-7, with D possibly matching TRBD1 (5 bases). V was pared by 0 bases and J by 3 bases, with 15 bases between. The CDR3 runs to 16 residues. The CDR3 region is CASSLALGHPFYEQYF. The DNA for the CDR3 is TGTGCCAGCAGTTTAGCCCTGGGGCATCCATTCTACGAGCAGTACTTC.

In its sample, this clonotype was seen many times. The chain links TRBV20-1 to TRBJ2-7, with D perhaps TRBD1 (6 bases). The V end was cut by 7 bases, the J end by 3 bases, with 16 bases between. Per germline, CDR1 DFQATT and CDR2 SNEGSKA (reference sequence). The CDR3 extends over 13 amino acids. CDR3 loop: CSVPGTPFYEQYF. CDR3 coding DNA: TGCAGTGTTCCCGGGACACCGTTCTACGAGCAGTACTTC.

This clonotype came up many times. J is TRBJ2-1 and V is TRBV28, with TRBD2 matching over 11 bases. The CDR3 loop spans 16 amino acids. The germline V gene has CDR1 MDHEN and CDR2 SYDVKM. Unmatched junction bases numbered 9, after V lost 4 bases and J lost 7 bases. The CDR3 sequence is CASSSSGLAVKNEQFF. In DNA, the CDR3 is TGTGCCAGCAGTTCATCGGGACTAGCGGTAAAAAATGAGCAGTTCTTC.

This clonotype appeared many times. The rearrangement links TRBV5-1 to TRBJ1-4, with 9 bases aligning to TRBD1. V was clipped by 5 bases and J by 5 bases; unmatched bases: 7. This CDR3 has 15 amino acids. Per germline, CDR1 SGHRS and CDR2 YFSETQ. CDR3 region: CASRLAGTGNEKLFF. The CDR3 DNA reads as TGCGCCAGCAGGTTAGCCGGGACAGGGAATGAAAAACTGTTTTTT. Filled out from reference TRBV5-1 and TRBJ1-4, the complete variable domain reads KAGVTQTPRYLIKTRGQQVTLSCSPISGHRSVSWYQQTPGQGLQFLFEYFSETQRNKGNFPGRFSGRQFSNSRSEMNVSTLELGDSALYLCASRLAGTGNEKLFFGSGTQLSVL.

This clonotype was seen only a few times. The chain links TRBV6-2 or TRBV6-3 to TRBJ2-7, with 10 bases fitting TRBD1. The CDR3 is 17 residues long. The germline V gene encodes CDR1 MNHEY and CDR2 SVGEGT. J was trimmed by 1 base and V by 2 bases; bases with no gene match: 8. In DNA, the CDR3 is TGTGCCAGCAGTTACGGGACAGGGGTTTTACGGTCCTACGAGCAGTACTTC. It is translated as CASSYGTGVLRSYEQYF.

This clonotype was seen at least ten times. The genes are TRBV7-9 and TRBJ2-5; possibly TRBD1 or TRBD2 for D (5 bases each). V was cut by 2 bases and J by 5 bases, with 12 bases left in between. Germline V gene data show CDR1 as SEHNR and CDR2 as FQNEAQ (reference sequence). This CDR3 comprises 14 residues. CDR3 nucleotide sequence: TGTGCCAGCAGCTTATTGAGGGGCGCGGAGACCCAGTACTTC. It specifies CASSLLRGAETQYF.

This clonotype was seen repeatedly, ten times or more. The chain uses TRBV20-1 and TRBJ2-3; D not certain. Germline V gene data show CDR1 as DFQATT and CDR2 as SNEGSKA (reference sequence). Trimming cost V 6 bases and J 1 base, with 14 bases left between them. CDR3 length equals 14 residues. The CDR3 is CSAPDPRGTDTQYF. In nucleotides, the CDR3 is TGCAGTGCCCCGGATCCCCGAGGCACAGATACGCAGTATTTT.

In its sample, this clonotype was seen many times. The chain links TRBV7-6 to TRBJ1-2, with 8 bases matching TRBD1. V gave up 5 bases and J gave up 0 bases; unmatched junction bases: 8. This CDR3 is 16 amino acids long. Germline loops: CDR1 SGHVS, CDR2 FNYEAQ. This CDR3 is CASSRHQGASNYGYTF. CDR3 DNA sequence: TGTGCCAGCAGCCGGCACCAGGGGGCCTCTAACTATGGCTACACCTTC.

This clonotype has a count of ten or more. The CDR3 protein is CASSSLYRDQNEKLFF. CDR3 in DNA: TGTGCCAGCAGCTCCCTATACCGGGACCAGAATGAAAAACTGTTTTTT. The chain employs TRBV11-2 and TRBJ1-4; a possible D gene is TRBD1 (5 bases). This CDR3 is built from 16 residues. Germline values: CDR1 SGHAT, CDR2 FQNNGV. Trimming cost V 4 bases and J 5 bases, with 17 bases left between them.

This clonotype came up many times. The chain joins TRBV5-1 to TRBJ2-1; TRBD2 matches at 8 bases. The V gene's germline CDR1 is SGHRS and CDR2 YFSETQ. This CDR3 comprises 14 residues. After removal of 6 bases from V and 1 base from J, the junction contained 3 bases not matched to a gene. The CDR3 region is CASTSSGSYNEQFF. CDR3 nucleotides: TGCGCCAGCACGTCTAGCGGGTCCTACAATGAGCAGTTCTTC. The full variable domain, rest sourced from reference TRBV5-1 and TRBJ2-1, is KAGVTQTPRYLIKTRGQQVTLSCSPISGHRSVSWYQQTPGQGLQFLFEYFSETQRNKGNFPGRFSGRQFSNSRSEMNVSTLELGDSALYLCASTSSGSYNEQFFGPGTRLTVL.